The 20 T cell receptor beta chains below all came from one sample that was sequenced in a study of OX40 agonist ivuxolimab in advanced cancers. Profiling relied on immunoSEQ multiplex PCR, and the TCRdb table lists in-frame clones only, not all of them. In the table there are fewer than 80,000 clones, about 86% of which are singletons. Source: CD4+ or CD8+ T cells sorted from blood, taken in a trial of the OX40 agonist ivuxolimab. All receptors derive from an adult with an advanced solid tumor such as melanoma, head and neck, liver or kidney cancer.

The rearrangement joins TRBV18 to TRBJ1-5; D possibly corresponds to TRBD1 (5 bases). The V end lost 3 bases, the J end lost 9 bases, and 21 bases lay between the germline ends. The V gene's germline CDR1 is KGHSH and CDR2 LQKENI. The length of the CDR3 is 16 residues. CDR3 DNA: TGTGCCAGCTCACCTCGAAGGGACCTCGCTGAGGGGCCCCAGCATTTT. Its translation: CASSPRRDLAEGPQHF. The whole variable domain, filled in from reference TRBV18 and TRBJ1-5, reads NAGVMQNPRHLVRRRGQEARLRCSPMKGHSHVYWYRQLPEEGLKFMVYLQKENIIDESGMPKERFSAEFPKEGPSILRIQQVVRGDSAAYFCASSPRRDLAEGPQHFGDGTRLSIL.

CDR3 DNA: TGCGCCAGCAGCCAAGATTTCCCGGGACTAGTAACCGGGGAGCTGTTTTTT. Encoded protein: CASSQDFPGLVTGELFF. This chain uses TRBV4-3 with TRBJ2-2; 8 bases agree with TRBD2. Looked up from germline, CDR1 is LGHNA and CDR2 is YSLEER. The length of the CDR3 is 17 residues. Germline trimming cut 0 bases from V and 5 bases from J; bases unmatched to any gene: 8.

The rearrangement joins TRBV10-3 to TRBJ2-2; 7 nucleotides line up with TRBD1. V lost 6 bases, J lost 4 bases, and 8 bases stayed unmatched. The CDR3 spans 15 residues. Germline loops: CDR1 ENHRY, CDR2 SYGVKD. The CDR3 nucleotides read TGTGCCATCAGCCAGGGACAGCCTACCACCGGGGAGCTGTTTTTT. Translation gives CAISQGQPTTGELFF.

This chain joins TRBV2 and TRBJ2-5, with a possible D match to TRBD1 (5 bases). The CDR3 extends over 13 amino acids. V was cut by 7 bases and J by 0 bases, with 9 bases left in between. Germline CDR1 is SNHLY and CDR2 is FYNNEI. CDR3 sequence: CASMDTYQETQYF. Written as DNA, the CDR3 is TGTGCCAGCATGGACACATACCAAGAGACCCAGTACTTC. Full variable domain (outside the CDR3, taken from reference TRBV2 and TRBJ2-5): EPEVTQTPSHQVTQMGQEVILRCVPISNHLYFYWYRQILGQKVEFLVSFYNNEISEKSEIFDDQFSVERPDGSNFTLKIRSTKLEDSAMYFCASMDTYQETQYFGPGTRLLVL.

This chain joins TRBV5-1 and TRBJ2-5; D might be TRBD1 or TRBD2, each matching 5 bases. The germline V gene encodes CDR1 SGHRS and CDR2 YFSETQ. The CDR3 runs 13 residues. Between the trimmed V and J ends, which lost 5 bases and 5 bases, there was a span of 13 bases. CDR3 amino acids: CASRGWGSETQYF. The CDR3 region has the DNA TGCGCCAGCAGGGGGTGGGGGTCGGAGACCCAGTACTTC.

The CDR3 sequence: CASRRTANTGELFF. The CDR3 region has the DNA TGTGCCAGTAGACGGACAGCGAACACCGGGGAGCTGTTTTTT. This chain joins TRBV19 and TRBJ2-2, with D possibly matching TRBD1 (6 bases). The CDR3 covers 14 residues. Trimming shortened V by 6 bases and J by 0 bases, and 8 bases separated the two germline ends. The germline CDR1 and CDR2 sequences are LNHDA and SQIVND (reference sequence). Variable domain in full (rest from reference TRBV19 and TRBJ2-2): DGGITQSPKYLFRKEGQNVTLSCEQNLNHDAMYWYRQDPGQGLRLIYYSQIVNDFQKGDIAEGYSVSREKKESFPLTVTSAQKNPTAFYLCASRRTANTGELFFGEGSRLTVL.

The CDR3 is CASSTRRQGSRNQPQHF. CDR3 in DNA: TGTGCCAGCAGTACCCGGAGACAGGGGTCCCGCAATCAGCCCCAGCATTTT. The gene calls are TRBV28 and TRBJ1-5; 8 bases align to TRBD1. The CDR3 runs 17 residues. Looked up from germline, CDR1 is MDHEN and CDR2 is SYDVKM. With V trimmed by 5 bases and J by 2 bases, 11 bases remained unmatched.

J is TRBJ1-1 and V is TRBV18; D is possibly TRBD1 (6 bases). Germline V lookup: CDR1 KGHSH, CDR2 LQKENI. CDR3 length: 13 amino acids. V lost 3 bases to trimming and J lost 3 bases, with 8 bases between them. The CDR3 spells CASSPAGDTEAFF. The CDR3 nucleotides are TGTGCCAGCTCACCGGCAGGGGACACTGAAGCTTTCTTT.

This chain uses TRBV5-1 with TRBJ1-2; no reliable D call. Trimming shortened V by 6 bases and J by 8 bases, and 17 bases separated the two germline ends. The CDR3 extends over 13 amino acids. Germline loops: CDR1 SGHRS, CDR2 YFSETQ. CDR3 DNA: TGCGCCAGCAACCTCCACGAGGACGACGGCTACACCTTC. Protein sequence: CASNLHEDDGYTF. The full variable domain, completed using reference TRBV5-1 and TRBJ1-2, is KAGVTQTPRYLIKTRGQQVTLSCSPISGHRSVSWYQQTPGQGLQFLFEYFSETQRNKGNFPGRFSGRQFSNSRSEMNVSTLELGDSALYLCASNLHEDDGYTFGSGTRLTVV.

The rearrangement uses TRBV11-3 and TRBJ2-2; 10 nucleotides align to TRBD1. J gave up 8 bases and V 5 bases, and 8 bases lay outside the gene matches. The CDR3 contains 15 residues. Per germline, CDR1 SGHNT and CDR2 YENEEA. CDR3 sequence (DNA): TGTGCCAGCAGCCAAACGACAGGGGGCCATGGGGAGCTGTTTTTT. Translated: CASSQTTGGHGELFF.

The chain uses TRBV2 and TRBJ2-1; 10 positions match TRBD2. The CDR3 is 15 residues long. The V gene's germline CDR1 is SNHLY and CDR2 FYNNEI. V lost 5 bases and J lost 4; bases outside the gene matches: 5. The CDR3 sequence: CASSHPSGRYNEQFF. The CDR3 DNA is TGTGCCAGCAGTCACCCTAGCGGGAGATACAATGAGCAGTTCTTC.

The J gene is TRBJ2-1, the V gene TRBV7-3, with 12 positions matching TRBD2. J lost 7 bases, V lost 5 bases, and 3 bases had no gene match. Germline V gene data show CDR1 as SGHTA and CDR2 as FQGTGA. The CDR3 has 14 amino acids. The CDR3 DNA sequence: TGTGCCAGCAGCCTAGCGGGGGGGCTTAATGAGCAGTTCTTC. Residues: CASSLAGGLNEQFF.

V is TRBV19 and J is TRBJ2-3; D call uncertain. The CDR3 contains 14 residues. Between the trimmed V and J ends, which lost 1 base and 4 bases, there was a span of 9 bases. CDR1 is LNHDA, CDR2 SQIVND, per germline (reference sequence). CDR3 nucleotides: TGTGCCAGTAGTATAGGCCTAGGGCCAGATACGCAGTATTTT. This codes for CASSIGLGPDTQYF.

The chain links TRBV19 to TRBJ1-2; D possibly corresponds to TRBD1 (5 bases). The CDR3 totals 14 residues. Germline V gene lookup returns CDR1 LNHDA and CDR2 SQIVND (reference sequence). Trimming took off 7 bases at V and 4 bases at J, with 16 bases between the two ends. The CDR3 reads CASTSPGGSYGYTF. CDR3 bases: TGTGCCAGTACCTCGCCGGGGGGGTCCTATGGCTACACCTTC.

The CDR3 coding sequence is TGTGCCAGCAGCCTTCGGAACACCGGGGAGCTGTTTTTT. Translating it yields CASSLRNTGELFF. The chain joins TRBV7-2 to TRBJ2-2; D gene ambiguous. Between the trimmed V and J ends, which lost 5 bases and 1 base, there was a span of 5 bases. The CDR3 is made up of 13 amino acids. Germline V gives CDR1 SGHTA, CDR2 FQGNSA. Full variable domain (outside the CDR3, taken from reference TRBV7-2 and TRBJ2-2): GAGVSQSPSNKVTEKGKDVELRCDPISGHTALYWYRQSLGQGLEFLIYFQGNSAPDKSGLPSDRFSAERTGGSVSTLTIQRTQQEDSAVYLCASSLRNTGELFFGEGSRLTVL.

CDR3: CASSPIDNQETQYF. As DNA, the CDR3 is TGTGCCAGCTCGCCGATAGACAACCAAGAGACCCAGTACTTC. The chain employs TRBV18 and TRBJ2-5; D gene unclear. Germline V gene sequence: CDR1 KGHSH, CDR2 LQKENI. Trimming removed 6 bases at V and 0 bases at J, with 11 bases between. This CDR3 has 14 amino acids.

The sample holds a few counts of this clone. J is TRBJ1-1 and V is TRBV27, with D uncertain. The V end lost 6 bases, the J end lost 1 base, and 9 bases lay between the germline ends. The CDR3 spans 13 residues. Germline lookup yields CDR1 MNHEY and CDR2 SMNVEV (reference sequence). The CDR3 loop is CASSRLRNTEAFF. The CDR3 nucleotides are TGTGCCAGCAGCCGTCTCAGGAACACTGAAGCTTTCTTT.

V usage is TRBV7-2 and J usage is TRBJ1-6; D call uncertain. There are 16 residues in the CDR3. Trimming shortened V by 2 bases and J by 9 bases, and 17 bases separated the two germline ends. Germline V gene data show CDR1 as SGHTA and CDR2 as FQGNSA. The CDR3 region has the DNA TGTGCCAGCAGCTTATCGGACGCGGCTATGGGTTCACCCCTCCACTTT. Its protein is CASSLSDAAMGSPLHF.

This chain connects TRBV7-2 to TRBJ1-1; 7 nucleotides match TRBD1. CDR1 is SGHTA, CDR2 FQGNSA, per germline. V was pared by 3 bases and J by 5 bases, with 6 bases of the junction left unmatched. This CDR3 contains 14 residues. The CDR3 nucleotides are TGTGCCAGCAGCTTTCAGGGGGTTCGGACTGAAGCTTTCTTT. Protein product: CASSFQGVRTEAFF.

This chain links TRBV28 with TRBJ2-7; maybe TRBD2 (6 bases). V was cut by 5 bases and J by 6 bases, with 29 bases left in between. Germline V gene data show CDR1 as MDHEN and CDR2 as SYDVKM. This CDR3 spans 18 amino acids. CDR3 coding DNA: TGTGCCAGCAGTCGCCCGGGTAGCGGAGTGGGTTCATCGGGCGAGCAGTACTTC. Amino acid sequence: CASSRPGSGVGSSGEQYF.